The 27 T cell receptor beta chains given below trace back to one sample, sequenced in a study of T cells in Graves' hyperthyroidism and ophthalmopathy. Amplified TCR beta CDR3 regions came from RNA transcripts. TCR CDR3 regions were first amplified by RT-PCR with HTBI primers. One entry per CDR3 protein, called by TCRdb with MiXCR from the multiplex PCR reads. Altogether a few hundred thousand distinct CDR3 sequences are present, around a sixth being singletons, with the ten largest covering about 30%. The specimen sequenced was blood. Receptor source: a woman aged 18-29 years with Graves' hyperthyroidism that later progressed to Graves' ophthalmopathy.

In its sample, this clonotype was seen many times. V and J are TRBV7-9 and TRBJ2-5; D unresolved. Trimming left V 4 bases short and J 1 base short, with 13 bases between. This CDR3 has 15 amino acids. Germline assignment: CDR1 SEHNR and CDR2 FQNEAQ (reference sequence). This chain's CDR3 is CASSSIPFPQETQYF. Here the CDR3 DNA reads TGTGCCAGCAGCTCGATTCCCTTCCCCCAAGAGACCCAGTACTTC.

V usage is TRBV28 and J usage is TRBJ2-1; perhaps TRBD2 as D (5 bases). CDR3 size: 15 residues. The germline V and J ends were trimmed by 6 bases and 0 bases, with 12 bases remaining between them. Per the germline V gene, CDR1 is MDHEN and CDR2 is SYDVKM. The CDR3 spells CASSSLGGSYNEQFF. CDR3 bases: TGTGCCAGCAGCTCACTAGGAGGCTCCTACAATGAGCAGTTCTTC.

This sequence joins TRBV12-3 or TRBV12-4 and TRBJ2-1; possibly TRBD2 for D (5 bases). The CDR3 runs 15 residues. Trimming removed 7 bases from V and 3 bases from J, with 16 bases in between. The CDR3 loop reads CASTRSGKFYNEQFF. CDR3 DNA sequence: TGTGCCAGCACCCGTTCGGGGAAGTTCTACAATGAGCAGTTCTTC.

There are many counts of this clonotype. The DNA for the CDR3 is TGTGTCTTGGGGCAGGGGTCAACCTACGAGCAGTACTTC. Its translation: CVLGQGSTYEQYF. The chain employs TRBV2 and TRBJ2-7; D perhaps matches TRBD1 (6 bases). This CDR3 spans 13 amino acids. CDR1 and CDR2 from the germline V gene are SNHLY and FYNNEI.

The rearrangement links TRBV6-2 or TRBV6-3 to TRBJ2-7, with 8 bases aligning to TRBD2. Germline assignment: CDR1 MNHEY and CDR2 SVGEGT. CDR3 length: 12 residues. The CDR3 DNA reads as TGTGTCTCACGGGGGGGTACCTACGAGCAGTACTTC. Translated, it gives CVSRGGTYEQYF.

This clonotype was counted only a few times. A read error may be the cause here, since a much bigger clone is one base away. This chain links TRBV2 with TRBJ2-7, with 10 bases aligning to TRBD2. Germline V gives CDR1 SNHLY, CDR2 FYNNEI. The CDR3 is 14 residues long. The trim removed 8 bases at V and 4 bases at J, leaving 8 bases unmatched. CDR3 nucleotides: TGTGCCAGCGCCGGGACTAGCGAGACTTACGAGCAGTACTTC. Amino acids: CASAGTSETYEQYF.

The sample holds many counts of this clonotype. V gene TRBV6-2 or TRBV6-3 combines with J gene TRBJ2-7; D might be TRBD1 (5 bases). The CDR3 spans 19 residues. The germline V and J ends were trimmed by 2 bases and 5 bases, with 28 bases remaining between them. Germline values: CDR1 MNHEY, CDR2 SVGEGT. The CDR3: CASSYAALPWGGEGDEQYF. For the CDR3, the DNA is TGTGCCAGCAGTTACGCCGCCCTCCCTTGGGGCGGAGAAGGTGACGAGCAGTACTTC.

This clonotype was seen only a few times. V gene TRBV24-1 combines with J gene TRBJ2-2; the match to TRBD1 covers 11 bases. The CDR3 consists of 16 residues. V trimming: 7 bases; J trimming: 5 bases; junction bases outside the gene matches: 8. Germline CDR1 is KGHDR and CDR2 is SFDVKD. CDR3 sequence reads: CATSDSGTGGTGELFF. In DNA, the CDR3 is TGTGCCACCAGCGACTCCGGGACAGGGGGAACCGGGGAGCTGTTTTTT.

In this sample, this clonotype turned up many times. V is TRBV20-1 and J is TRBJ2-7; TRBD2 matches at 9 bases. Germline V lookup: CDR1 DFQATT, CDR2 SNEGSKA (reference sequence). V trimming: 5 bases; J trimming: 5 bases; junction bases outside the gene matches: 10. The CDR3 covers 14 residues. The DNA of the CDR3 is TGCAGTGCTTTGTTTAGCGGGAGCCCCGACGAGCAGTACTTC. Encoded protein: CSALFSGSPDEQYF.

This clonotype was observed many times. V gene TRBV18 combines with J gene TRBJ2-7; 9 bases are a match to TRBD1. This CDR3 has 13 amino acids. Trimming cost V 3 bases and J 7 bases; bases outside gene matches: 4. CDR1 is KGHSH, CDR2 LQKENI, per germline. CDR3 in amino acids: CASSPTGGYEQYF. Here the CDR3 DNA reads TGTGCCAGCTCACCGACAGGGGGATATGAGCAGTACTTC. Filled out from reference TRBV18 and TRBJ2-7, the complete variable domain reads NAGVMQNPRHLVRRRGQEARLRCSPMKGHSHVYWYRQLPEEGLKFMVYLQKENIIDESGMPKERFSAEFPKEGPSILRIQQVVRGDSAAYFCASSPTGGYEQYFGPGTRLTVT.

This clonotype turned up a few times. This chain links TRBV28 with TRBJ2-5; TRBD2 agrees at 10 bases. The germline CDR1 and CDR2 sequences are MDHEN and SYDVKM. The CDR3 totals 15 residues. V gave up 4 bases and J gave up 4 bases; unmatched junction bases: 6. This CDR3 reads CASSSVAGGGETQYF. The CDR3 DNA sequence: TGTGCCAGCAGTTCCGTAGCGGGAGGTGGAGAGACCCAGTACTTC.

This clonotype has only a few counts. V and J are TRBV29-1 and TRBJ2-1; D not certain. Germline assignment: CDR1 SQVTM and CDR2 ANQGSEA. The V and J ends lost 4 bases and 9 bases respectively, with 10 bases between them. The CDR3 length is 11 residues. The CDR3 DNA reads as TGCAGCGTTGTAGTCGGTACTGAGCAGTTCTTC. It is translated as CSVVVGTEQFF.

At least ten counts were recorded for this clonotype. V and J are TRBV20-1 and TRBJ2-2; D perhaps matches TRBD1 (6 bases). The CDR3 is made up of 15 amino acids. V lost 0 bases and J 5 bases, leaving 13 bases between the germline ends. The germline gives CDR1 DFQATT, CDR2 SNEGSKA (reference sequence). The CDR3, as DNA: TGCAGTGCTAGAGAGAGAATGAGGGGGACCGGGGAGCTGTTTTTT. It translates to CSARERMRGTGELFF.

The genes are TRBV28 and TRBJ1-4; 8 nucleotides align to TRBD1. Germline V lookup: CDR1 MDHEN, CDR2 SYDVKM. The length of the CDR3 is 14 residues. Trimming took 2 bases from V and 12 from J; bases not matched to a gene: 8. The CDR3 bases are TGTGCCAGCAGTTTACAGGGGGCCCCCGCCGAACTGTTTTTT. Protein sequence: CASSLQGAPAELFF.

This clonotype was found many times. This chain connects TRBV2 to TRBJ1-1, with TRBD1 as a possible D gene (6 bases). The ends were cut back, 3 bases at V and 4 bases at J, with 12 bases in the middle. CDR3 size: 14 residues. Germline V gene data show CDR1 as SNHLY and CDR2 as FYNNEI. The CDR3 coding sequence is TGTGCCAGCAGTGACAGGGGCCTGGGCACTGAAGCTTTCTTT. Translating it yields CASSDRGLGTEAFF. The full variable domain, rest sourced from reference TRBV2 and TRBJ1-1, is EPEVTQTPSHQVTQMGQEVILRCVPISNHLYFYWYRQILGQKVEFLVSFYNNEISEKSEIFDDQFSVERPDGSNFTLKIRSTKLEDSAMYFCASSDRGLGTEAFFGQGTRLTVV.

Written as DNA, the CDR3 is TGCGCCAGCAGCTTGGGTACGTTTAGAACAGATACGCAGTATTTT. Translating gives CASSLGTFRTDTQYF. V usage is TRBV5-1 and J usage is TRBJ2-3; D is uncertain. This CDR3 contains 15 residues. The V gene's germline CDR1 is SGHRS and CDR2 YFSETQ. The germline V and J ends were trimmed by 0 bases and 3 bases, with 11 bases remaining between them. Full variable domain (rest looked up from reference TRBV5-1 and TRBJ2-3): KAGVTQTPRYLIKTRGQQVTLSCSPISGHRSVSWYQQTPGQGLQFLFEYFSETQRNKGNFPGRFSGRQFSNSRSEMNVSTLELGDSALYLCASSLGTFRTDTQYFGPGTRLTVL.

Ten or more counts support this clonotype. The chain has TRBV5-1 and TRBJ2-5; D is undetermined. The CDR3 has 16 amino acids. Trimming shortened V by 4 bases and J by 2 bases, and 18 bases separated the two germline ends. The germline gives CDR1 SGHRS, CDR2 YFSETQ. The CDR3 DNA reads as TGCGCCAGCAGCCCGCAGATGGCACAGATACAAGAGACCCAGTACTTC. The encoded protein is CASSPQMAQIQETQYF. Filled out from reference TRBV5-1 and TRBJ2-5, the complete variable domain reads KAGVTQTPRYLIKTRGQQVTLSCSPISGHRSVSWYQQTPGQGLQFLFEYFSETQRNKGNFPGRFSGRQFSNSRSEMNVSTLELGDSALYLCASSPQMAQIQETQYFGPGTRLLVL.

The table lists this clonotype with a few counts. The chain couples TRBV18 to TRBJ2-5; 12 bases map to TRBD2. The CDR3 extends over 16 amino acids. Per germline, CDR1 KGHSH and CDR2 LQKENI. With V trimmed by 4 bases and J by 5 bases, 8 bases remained unmatched. The CDR3: CASSLMTSGGRETQYF. The CDR3 nucleotides read TGTGCCAGCTCACTTATGACTAGCGGGGGCAGGGAGACCCAGTACTTC.

Ten or more counts support this clonotype. This chain links TRBV28 with TRBJ1-2; no clear D gene. This CDR3 comprises 13 residues. Germline assignment: CDR1 MDHEN and CDR2 SYDVKM. Trimming took off 0 bases at V and 3 bases at J, with 5 bases between the two ends. The CDR3 nucleotides are TGTGCCAGCAGTTTATGGGTCGACTATGGCTACACCTTC. This codes for CASSLWVDYGYTF.

As concerns this clonotype: With a much larger clone just one base away, this may be a read error. This chain links TRBV5-1 with TRBJ2-3; 9 bases are shared with TRBD1. The CDR3 is made up of 19 amino acids. V lost 0 bases and J lost 4; bases outside the gene matches: 15. Germline CDR1 SGHRS, CDR2 YFSETQ. The CDR3, as DNA: TGCGCCAGCAGCTTGGCGGGACAGGGATTCACCAGTGGAGCAGATACGCAGTATTTT. Protein: CASSLAGQGFTSGADTQYF.

The chain joins TRBV7-9 to TRBJ1-1; 8 bases line up with TRBD1. The CDR3 loop spans 15 amino acids. The V segment lost 5 bases and the J segment 1 base; nucleotides outside the gene matches: 6. Germline lookup yields CDR1 SEHNR and CDR2 FQNEAQ (reference sequence). The DNA of the CDR3 is TGTGCCAGCAGCCCCCCGCAGGGGGCGAACACTGAAGCTTTCTTT. Encoded protein: CASSPPQGANTEAFF.

The chain links TRBV6-1 to TRBJ2-2; TRBD2 aligns across 11 bases. V shed 6 bases, J shed 6 bases, and the junction held 3 bases outside the gene matches. Germline V gene sequence: CDR1 MNHNS, CDR2 SASEGT. CDR3 length: 14 amino acids. This CDR3 is CASRRLAGPGELFF. The CDR3 coding sequence is TGTGCCAGCAGGAGACTAGCGGGACCCGGGGAGCTGTTTTTT.

This chain uses TRBV20-1 with TRBJ2-1; no reliable D call. The V end was cut by 0 bases, the J end by 0 bases, with 9 bases between. In germline, CDR1 is DFQATT, CDR2 SNEGSKA (reference sequence). The CDR3 covers 15 residues. As DNA, the CDR3 is TGCAGTGCTAGAGATATACGGGCCTCCTACAATGAGCAGTTCTTC. Amino acid sequence: CSARDIRASYNEQFF.

CDR3 residues: CASSRGLLQETQYF. The DNA for the CDR3 is TGTGCCAGCAGCCGAGGTCTACTCCAAGAGACCCAGTACTTC. The chain carries TRBV27 and TRBJ2-5; D is unclear. Germline assignment: CDR1 MNHEY and CDR2 SMNVEV (reference sequence). V was pared by 6 bases and J by 1 base, with 12 bases between. This CDR3 contains 14 residues.

This clonotype was detected ten times or more. The chain joins TRBV5-1 to TRBJ1-2; no reliable D call. V was trimmed by 4 bases and J by 0 bases, leaving 10 bases between them. Germline-derived CDR1 and CDR2 are SGHRS and YFSETQ. The CDR3 spans 14 residues. In DNA, the CDR3 is TGCGCCAGCAGCCCCCTAGGCACTAACTATGGCTACACCTTC. It translates to CASSPLGTNYGYTF.

This clonotype has only a few counts. The gene calls are TRBV6-1 and TRBJ2-3; maybe TRBD1 (6 bases). Germline V lookup: CDR1 MNHNS, CDR2 SASEGT. V gave up 5 bases and J gave up 0 bases, with 12 bases separating them. CDR3 length equals 15 residues. CDR3 DNA sequence: TGTGCCAGCAGTTTCAGGGACACTAGCACAGATACGCAGTATTTT. Encoded protein: CASSFRDTSTDTQYF.

This clonotype has at least ten counts. This sequence joins TRBV7-6 and TRBJ1-5; the D gene is possibly TRBD1 (5 bases). CDR1 and CDR2 (germline): SGHVS, FNYEAQ. The CDR3 is 15 residues long. The CDR3 is CVLAGRSSGNQPQHF. CDR3 nucleotide sequence: TGTGTCCTAGCAGGGCGGTCGTCGGGCAATCAGCCCCAGCATTTT.